One sample yielded the 18 T cell receptor beta chains listed below, sequenced in a study of shared clonotypes between healthy human individuals (dated by TCRdb to about 2020). To prepare the library, the immunoSEQ multiplex PCR assay was applied. Sourced from immuneACCESS, this table was stored by TCRdb with only in-frame sequences that have V and J called. A share of the clones is absent; for the studies checked, an unresolved V gene accounts for under half, and the remainder has no known explanation. Here the sample has 2 million to 2.5 million clones; roughly 95% occur a single time. Roughly 0.13% of the sample is in the top ten clones. Sequences were obtained from naive CD4+ T cells sorted from blood. Per the publication, the cell subset or site label means: CD45RA+ positively selected. The receptors here all came from a man between 18 and 35 years old in good health.

The chain combines TRBV27 with TRBJ2-2; D may be TRBD2 (5 bases). Germline V CDR1 and CDR2: MNHEY, SMNVEV (reference sequence). Between the trimmed V and J ends, which lost 3 bases and 7 bases, there was a span of 9 bases. The CDR3 spans 13 residues. CDR3 region: CASSLRRGGELFF. In nucleotides, the CDR3 is TGTGCCAGCAGTTTGCGCCGGGGCGGGGAGCTGTTTTTT.

This chain uses TRBV4-3 with TRBJ2-1; D gene uncertain. V was pared by 0 bases and J by 3 bases, with 3 bases between. Germline CDR1 LGHNA, CDR2 YSLEER. This CDR3 has 13 residues. This chain's CDR3 is CASSQEYYNEQFF. The CDR3 nucleotides are TGCGCCAGCAGCCAAGAATACTACAATGAGCAGTTCTTC.

The J gene is TRBJ2-3, the V gene TRBV6-1; 8 bases fit TRBD2. V lost 2 bases and J lost 2; bases outside the gene matches: 6. The germline gives CDR1 MNHNS, CDR2 SASEGT. CDR3 length: 16 residues. CDR3 loop: CASSELSGGFTDTQYF. CDR3 coding DNA: TGTGCCAGCAGTGAATTAAGCGGGGGATTCACAGATACGCAGTATTTT.

The chain employs TRBV6-6 and TRBJ2-3; D is unclear. V lost 6 bases to trimming and J lost 5 bases, with 15 bases between them. In germline, CDR1 is MNHNY, CDR2 SVGAGI (reference sequence). This CDR3 contains 14 residues. In DNA form, the CDR3 reads TGTGCCAGCAGCGTTAATCGGCCCGGAGATACGCAGTATTTT. Translating gives CASSVNRPGDTQYF.

The chain combines TRBV5-1 with TRBJ2-1, with D possibly matching TRBD2 (6 bases). This CDR3 spans 16 amino acids. With 4 bases removed from V and 0 bases from J, the gap between germline ends came to 14 bases. Germline V gene lookup returns CDR1 SGHRS and CDR2 YFSETQ. CDR3 bases: TGCGCCAGCAGCGGGGGGAGAAGTCACTCCTACAATGAGCAGTTCTTC. This codes for CASSGGRSHSYNEQFF. The whole variable domain, filled in from reference TRBV5-1 and TRBJ2-1, reads KAGVTQTPRYLIKTRGQQVTLSCSPISGHRSVSWYQQTPGQGLQFLFEYFSETQRNKGNFPGRFSGRQFSNSRSEMNVSTLELGDSALYLCASSGGRSHSYNEQFFGPGTRLTVL.

The chain has TRBV19 and TRBJ2-5; D remains ambiguous. V lost 5 bases and J lost 5, with 18 bases in between. The germline gives CDR1 LNHDA, CDR2 SQIVND (reference sequence). CDR3 length: 15 residues. CDR3 residues: CASSARGQNVETQYF. CDR3 DNA sequence: TGTGCCAGTAGTGCCAGAGGTCAGAACGTGGAGACCCAGTACTTC.

This clone showed up just once. The rearrangement joins TRBV9 to TRBJ2-5; unclear D gene. V was cut by 4 bases and J by 7 bases, with 11 bases left in between. This CDR3 spans 12 amino acids. Germline V gene sequence: CDR1 SGDLS, CDR2 YYNGEE. CDR3 loop: CASSLPRSTQYF. CDR3 DNA sequence: TGTGCCAGCAGCCTTCCAAGATCGACCCAGTACTTC.

The rearrangement uses TRBV7-2 and TRBJ2-7; D is perhaps TRBD2 (5 bases). V lost 2 bases and J lost 4, with 15 bases in between. This CDR3 has 15 residues. CDR1 and CDR2 from the germline V gene are SGHTA and FQGNSA. CDR3 sequence: CASSLLGSFAYEQYF. As DNA, the CDR3 is TGTGCCAGCAGCTTACTAGGGAGCTTCGCTTACGAGCAGTACTTC.

This clone appeared a single time. This specimen includes other DNA sequences encoding the same CDR3. CDR3 loop: CASRPTGAGANVLTF. The DNA for the CDR3 is TGTGCCAGCAGGCCGACAGGGGCTGGGGCCAACGTCCTGACTTTC. This chain uses TRBV11-2 with TRBJ2-6; 8 bases are shared with TRBD1. This CDR3 region has 15 residues. In germline, CDR1 is SGHAT, CDR2 FQNNGV. V dropped 6 bases and J dropped 2; count of bases not matched to a gene: 3.

The chain recombines TRBV9 with TRBJ1-2; D remains ambiguous. CDR1 and CDR2 (germline): SGDLS, YYNGEE. Trimming stripped 0 bases from V and 2 bases from J, with 8 bases between. The CDR3 extends over 14 amino acids. The chain's CDR3 is CASSVARENYGYTF. The CDR3 region has the DNA TGTGCCAGCAGCGTAGCTCGGGAAAACTATGGCTACACCTTC.

The chain couples TRBV4-1 to TRBJ2-7, with D perhaps TRBD1 (5 bases). This CDR3 has 16 residues. Trimming shortened V by 4 bases and J by 0 bases, and 16 bases separated the two germline ends. Germline CDR1 is MGHRA and CDR2 is YSYEKL. CDR3 DNA: TGCGCCAGCAGCCTGAGCTCAGGGTACAGCTCCTACGAGCAGTACTTC. It yields the protein CASSLSSGYSSYEQYF.

V is TRBV6-1 and J is TRBJ2-6, with 8 bases identical to TRBD2. Trimming removed 4 bases from V and 0 bases from J; junction bases left unmatched: 11. This CDR3 comprises 19 residues. CDR1 MNHNS and CDR2 SASEGT come from the germline V gene. The CDR3 DNA reads TGTGCCAGCAGTGTCGTCCGGGGGGGGATTTCCTCTGGGGCCAACGTCCTGACTTTC. Translation gives CASSVVRGGISSGANVLTF.

The chain employs TRBV28 and TRBJ2-6; D gene unclear. V lost 6 bases, J lost 0 bases, and 15 bases lay in between. The CDR3 loop spans 17 amino acids. CDR1 and CDR2 (germline): MDHEN, SYDVKM. The CDR3, as DNA: TGTGCCAGCAGGCCCAAATGGAGCAACTCTGGGGCCAACGTCCTGACTTTC. It specifies CASRPKWSNSGANVLTF.

V usage is TRBV19 and J usage is TRBJ1-1; no reliable D call. The V gene's germline CDR1 is LNHDA and CDR2 SQIVND (reference sequence). V was trimmed by 4 bases and J by 6 bases, leaving 9 bases between them. The CDR3 is made up of 12 amino acids. The chain's CDR3 is CASSTRMAEAFF. CDR3 coding DNA: TGTGCCAGTAGTACCCGGATGGCTGAAGCTTTCTTT.

This chain joins TRBV7-2 and TRBJ2-7; D possibly corresponds to TRBD2 (5 bases). V gave up 1 base and J gave up 4 bases, with 11 bases separating them. Germline CDR1 reads SGHTA; CDR2 reads FQGNSA. The CDR3 loop spans 14 amino acids. CDR3 in DNA: TGTGCCAGCAGCTTAGAGCGGAGAACGTACGAGCAGTACTTC. It translates to CASSLERRTYEQYF.

This chain connects TRBV5-1 to TRBJ2-5, with 14 bases identical to TRBD2. This CDR3 region has 16 residues. The J segment lost 4 bases and the V segment lost 5 bases, leaving 7 bases of the junction unmatched. The germline V gene has CDR1 SGHRS and CDR2 YFSETQ. The CDR3 spells CASSKGLAGVRETQYF. In nucleotides, the CDR3 is TGCGCCAGCAGTAAGGGACTAGCGGGGGTAAGAGAGACCCAGTACTTC. Looking up the rest from reference TRBV5-1 and TRBJ2-5 gives the full variable domain: KAGVTQTPRYLIKTRGQQVTLSCSPISGHRSVSWYQQTPGQGLQFLFEYFSETQRNKGNFPGRFSGRQFSNSRSEMNVSTLELGDSALYLCASSKGLAGVRETQYFGPGTRLLVL.

For this clone: This same CDR3 is encoded by further DNA sequences in the sample. The V and J genes are TRBV9 and TRBJ2-3; D ambiguous. The germline gives CDR1 SGDLS, CDR2 YYNGEE. Trimming pared 0 bases from V and 0 bases from J, leaving 5 bases between. There are 14 residues in the CDR3. In nucleotides, the CDR3 is TGTGCCAGCAGCGTAGGCCCTAGCACAGATACGCAGTATTTT. Protein product: CASSVGPSTDTQYF.

The J gene is TRBJ2-1, the V gene TRBV5-1; TRBD1 is a possible D gene (8 bases). Per the germline V gene, CDR1 is SGHRS and CDR2 is YFSETQ. V was pared by 4 bases and J by 2 bases, with 19 bases between. The CDR3 covers 17 residues. In DNA, the CDR3 is TGCGCCAGCAGCCCAGGGGGCCCGGGGGGAACCTACAATGAGCAGTTCTTC. It translates to CASSPGGPGGTYNEQFF. Together with reference TRBV5-1 and TRBJ2-1, the CDR3 gives the full variable domain: KAGVTQTPRYLIKTRGQQVTLSCSPISGHRSVSWYQQTPGQGLQFLFEYFSETQRNKGNFPGRFSGRQFSNSRSEMNVSTLELGDSALYLCASSPGGPGGTYNEQFFGPGTRLTVL.